This T cell receptor beta chain derives from a study of blood T cell repertoires in COVID-19. The data were produced by immunoSEQ multiplex PCR, yet TCRdb's version contains in-frame clones alone and is incomplete. The top ten clones hold about 6% of a sample with over 200,000 clones, roughly 90% of them seen once. The CDR3 has 15 residues. V lost 4 bases to trimming and J lost 3 bases, with 15 bases between them. Germline values: CDR1 MNHEY, CDR2 SVGAGI. This chain joins TRBV6-5 and TRBJ1-1; D is unresolved. The TCR comes from a man aged 55 to 70 who had recovered from COVID-19. The sequenced material came from peripheral blood. This chain's CDR3 is CASSLDHGPDTEAFF. The CDR3 coding sequence is TGTGCCAGCAGTTTAGATCATGGGCCGGACACTGAAGCTTTCTTT.